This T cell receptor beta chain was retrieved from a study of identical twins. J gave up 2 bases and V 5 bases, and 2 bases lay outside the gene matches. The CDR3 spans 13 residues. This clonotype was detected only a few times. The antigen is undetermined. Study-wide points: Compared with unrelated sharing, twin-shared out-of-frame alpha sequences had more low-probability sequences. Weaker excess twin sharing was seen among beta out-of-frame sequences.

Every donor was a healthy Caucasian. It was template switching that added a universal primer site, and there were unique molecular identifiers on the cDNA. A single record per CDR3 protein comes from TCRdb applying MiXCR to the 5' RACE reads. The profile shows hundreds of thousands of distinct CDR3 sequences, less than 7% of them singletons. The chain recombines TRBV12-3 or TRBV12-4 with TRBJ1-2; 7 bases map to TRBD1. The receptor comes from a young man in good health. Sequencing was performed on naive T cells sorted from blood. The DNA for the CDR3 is TGTGCCAGCAGTCAGACAGGGAACTATGGCTACACCTTC. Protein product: CASSQTGNYGYTF.